The subject of this entry is one T cell receptor (beta chain). Its antigen is not yet known. No qualities accompany the bases; no much larger clone lies one base away. The CDR3 measures 15 amino acids from cysteine to phenylalanine. The read is trimmed to its CDR3 DNA, 45 bases read in frame from base 1. Taken from the germline V gene, the CDR1 and CDR2 loops are SGHTA and FQGNSA. V was cut back by 0 bases and J by 0 bases, leaving a gap of 9 bases between them. Library prep was done by the immunoSEQ multiplex PCR assay. For the multiplex PCR, a mixture combining 60 forward primers for TCR Vbeta segments and 13 reverse primers for TCR Jbeta segments was used. Amplification of the CDR3 region of rearranged TCR beta genes was performed with a multiplex PCR assay on genomic DNA. On the Illumina HiSeq System, the amplified TCR beta libraries were sequenced as 87-base-pair reads. In the paper's pipeline: Across the 666 repertoires, a later analysis counted tens of millions of unique TCR beta chains, 9.5 million to 12 million of which were shared by at least two donors. Raw reads were error-corrected and collapsed into unique sequences by a nearest-neighbor algorithm in which closely related sequences were merged to remove PCR and sequencing errors. To assign V, D and J gene segments, CDR3 sequences were aligned to IMGT reference sequences. For a sequence to be retained, at least a six-nucleotide match to both a V gene segment and a J gene segment was required. A rearrangement was called productive if the CDR3 had no stop codons and remained in frame with V and J, and every other rearrangement was called non-productive. Following IMGT convention, CDR3 was defined as the stretch from the second conserved V-encoded cysteine up to the conserved J-encoded phenylalanine. Sequences without an unambiguous match to a single V gene segment were excluded from the earlier analysis of about 600 of the donors. An earlier analysis of 450 to 650 of the donors called V segments functional above 56.7% productive rearrangements and segregating when the between-donor standard deviation exceeded 5%. A statistical classification framework was built to diagnose cytomegalovirus status from the catalog of TCR beta chain sequences. A later analysis assigned V and J genes by comparing TCR nucleotide sequences with IMGT/GENE-DB human TR gene sequences. In a later analysis, CDR3 sequences and most-parsimonious VDJ recombination scenarios were assigned using the TCRdist pipeline. In a later analysis, each TCR beta chain was defined by its CDR3 amino acid sequence together with its V-gene family, and reads lacking a unique V-gene family were excluded. A later analysis removed 500 to 650 highly shared, low-generation-probability nucleotide sequences to deal with suspected cross-contamination and a sequencing artifact. In a later analysis, a clonal expansion index for each public chain was calculated from normalized within-repertoire ranks of inferred template counts. In a later analysis, generation probabilities were computed with a VDJ recombination model fitted to out-of-frame rearrangements, and the resulting probabilities were checked against IGoR. A later analysis scored TCR-TCR, TCR-HLA and TCR-CMV co-occurrence with hypergeometric tests, applying a repertoire-size bias correction to TCR pairs. False discovery rates were estimated in a later analysis by permuting HLA or CMV assignments 20 times. In a later analysis, co-occurring TCRs were grouped using DBSCAN, with TCRdist sequence similarity added in when clustering inside HLA-allele-positive subsets. Repertoires with fewer than 30,000 or more than 120,000 public chains were left out of co-occurrence clustering, as were several repertoires with anomalous nucleotide sharing. TCRdb limited this immuneACCESS table to in-frame rearrangements with V and J called. A share of clones is missing; checked studies link under half to unresolved V genes, and the rest is unexplained. D and trimming were read from the DNA, whereas the V and J calls and clone size are those reported in that table. This sample gives approximately 120,000 clones in total; 8% to 11% of them show up just once. 4.5% to 5% of the sample rests with the top ten.

In total, roughly 670 healthy bone marrow donors made up the cohort. At the time of sampling, every cohort member was nominally healthy, though immune exposures that went unrecorded were likely present. The donor tested CMV seropositive and was one of the 289 seropositive cohort members. Every donor gave a peripheral blood sample, and the peripheral blood mononuclear cells from that sample were used for TCR beta sequencing. Genomic DNA extraction from the blood cell samples was performed with the Qiagen DNeasy Blood Extraction Kit. These data come from a study of cytomegalovirus exposure and HLA in healthy donors (dated 2017 in TCRdb). The study in broad terms: According to an earlier analysis of several hundred of the donors, some 180 million T cells yielded 95 million to 140 million unique TCR beta sequences and 276 Gb of sequence data. An early release covering some 640 HLA-typed donors comprised approximately 300 gigabases of sequencing data and 65 million to 100 million unique TCR sequences. Of the approximately 370 genotyped donors, 75% to 85% were placed in the genetic ancestry cluster associated with self-reported Caucasian donors. The study was designed to test whether signatures of past pathogen exposure could be identified by cataloging public T cell receptors. The T cell repertoires of several hundred subjects were profiled by immunosequencing and related to cytomegalovirus serostatus. Along with the roughly 670-subject first cohort, a separate validation cohort of around 120 different subjects was used. High-throughput TCR immunosequencing, statistical association of individual TCRs with disease status, and machine learning were combined to predict cytomegalovirus infection status. In a later analysis, previously published TCR beta repertoires from roughly 710 donors were re-analyzed and high-resolution HLA genotyping was added so that TCR occurrence patterns could be studied. Rather than using new phenotypic data, the later analysis identified candidate immune exposures from TCR beta sequences and from how often those sequences occurred across donors. An earlier analysis of 587 of the donors used high-throughput TCR beta sequencing to judge whether each TCR beta V gene segment behaved as functional or pseudogenic. Donor age, sex, ethnicity and CMV serostatus were compiled together with the repertoire data. A later genetic analysis took genome-wide SNP genotypes for about 55% of the 666 donors and used that subset as a discovery cohort. Every discovery cohort repertoire had been produced on one sequencing platform. HLA typing covered class I and class II loci at four-digit resolution. Typing coverage varied by locus: roughly 629-630 donors for A, B, C, DRB1 and DQB1; approximately 500 for DQA1; 606 for DPA1; roughly 450 for DPB1. Several DR-DQ haplotypes were handled as single units for association and clustering because linkage in the cohort was strong. On average, roughly 250,000 unique TCR beta nucleotide sequences were sequenced per donor among fewer than 500 genotyped donors of the cohort, with roughly 19% of those sequences being non-productive. Overall results and qualifications from the work: Some IMGT-functional V segments, including TRBV6-2 and TRBV6-3, could not be told apart with the 87-base-pair reads, so those segments were excluded. Compared with the 666-donor mean, donors in an Asian-associated ancestry cluster had fewer N-insertions in productive TCRs, according to a later genetic analysis. According to the authors, the approach could potentially be generalized to other disease states and immunological phenotypes. An earlier analysis of some 590 of the donors showed that most TCR beta V segments appeared in productive rearrangements either about 87% or about 30% of the time, which broadly matched IMGT annotations. Because some donors lacked HLA typing at each locus, the association tests relied only on the typed subset. A later genetic analysis associated a missense DCLRE1C variant with V-gene and J-gene trimming of TCR beta chains, and an independent cohort replicated the association. When HLA alleles, especially DR and DQ, strongly co-occurred, attributing TCR associations to individual alleles was difficult. Most TCR sequences were observed very rarely across donors, whereas some public TCRs were present in many individuals. A later analysis associated 16,951 TCR beta sequences with specific HLA alleles at a false discovery rate of 0.05. In vitro tests confirmed that a few of the cytomegalovirus-associated TCR beta chains recognize cytomegalovirus antigens. A later analysis reported that several top co-occurrence clusters appeared linked to parvovirus B19, influenza, CMV and Epstein-Barr virus. A further reported finding was that TCR beta sequences accurately predicted the HLA-A and HLA-B alleles for most subjects in the first cohort. Because counts were too low, seventeen rarely observed V segments, including chromosome 9 orphons, were left out of the earlier analysis of 587 of the donors. A total of 150 to 200 TCR beta chains were listed by the study as associated with cytomegalovirus. This cohort had only TCR beta chains sequenced, and the lack of alpha or paired-chain data limited which features could be detected. Linkage disequilibrium might explain the correlated functional status among segregating V segments, but an unknown experimental factor could not be ruled out. Compared with equally common non-associated chains, HLA-associated TCR beta chains in a later analysis were more clonally expanded and had lower generation probabilities. Sequencing depth was assumed to be roughly uniform across donors in the presence/absence analyses, though that assumption may not hold. A later analysis found that most CMV-associated TCR beta chains appeared HLA-restricted, with HLA associations seemingly driven largely by CMV exposure. The classifier was reported to diagnose cytomegalovirus status with high specificity and sensitivity in both the original and validation cohorts. Immune exposure information for the cohort was limited to CMV serostatus. A cluster of highly shared sequence variants was judged likely to be a technical artifact of the sequencing pipeline. In a later analysis, TCR association rates were found to vary across HLA loci, with the most associated TCRs seen for DRB1 alleles and the fewest for HLA-C alleles.

Sequences were obtained from PBMCs. This receptor was taken from a woman aged 18-29 years in good health and CMV-seropositive. In this chain, TRBV7-2 is recombined with TRBJ2-7; the D segment cannot be called with confidence. The CDR3 amino acid sequence is: CASSLALGYSYEQYF. The DNA reads TGTGCCAGCAGCTTAGCGCTGGGCTACTCCTACGAGCAGTACTTC. The full variable domain, completed from the reference TRBV7-2 and TRBJ2-7 proteins outside the CDR3, reads GAGVSQSPSNKVTEKGKDVELRCDPISGHTALYWYRQSLGQGLEFLIYFQGNSAPDKSGLPSDRFSAERTGGSVSTLTIQRTQQEDSAVYLCASSLALGYSYEQYFGPGTRLTVT.